This is a list of T cell receptor beta chains from one sample in a study of T cells in Graves' hyperthyroidism and ophthalmopathy. TCRdb itself ran the multiplex PCR reads through MiXCR, one entry per CDR3 protein. The sample consists of about 560,000 distinct CDR3 sequences, around 17% of them appearing once. Material: blood. Receptors originate from a woman aged 18-29 years with Graves' hyperthyroidism. CDR3s include the opening cysteine and the closing phenylalanine or tryptophan. A D gene is named only where the DNA matches it firmly. Size is stated for part of the rows, as once, few or many counts, or as a class when the clone is expanded.

V gene	D gene	clone size	J gene	CDR3 DNA	CDR3 protein
TRBV5-1	.	many	TRBJ1-1	TGCGCCAGCAGCTTGTACAGATTGAACACTGAAGCTTTCTTT	CASSLYRLNTEAFF
TRBV20-1	TRBD2	few	TRBJ2-7	TGCAGTGCTAGGAAGACTAGCGGGGTAACCTACGAGCAGTACTTC	CSARKTSGVTYEQYF
TRBV24-1	TRBD1	few	TRBJ2-3	TGTGCCACCAGTGACACCCTCGACAGGGCTGATACGCAGTATTTT	CATSDTLDRADTQYF
TRBV7-2	.	.	TRBJ2-7	TGTGCCAGCAGCTTCCAGGCCTCTTTTTCCTACGAGCAGTACTTC	CASSFQASFSYEQYF
TRBV3-1	.	many	TRBJ1-1	TGTGCCAGCAGCCAAGGGGGGACTGAAGCTTTCTTT	CASSQGGTEAFF
TRBV24-1	TRBD1	few	TRBJ2-7	TGTGCCACCAGTGCCCCCGGGACAGGGGACGTCTACGAGCAGTACTTC	CATSAPGTGDVYEQYF
TRBV5-1	TRBD1	few	TRBJ2-5	TGCGCCAGCAGCTTGGGGACAGGGGGAGAGTACCAGTACTTC	CASSLGTGGEYQYF
TRBV5-1	.	.	TRBJ2-7	TGCGCCAGCAGCTCGTCCAGAGGAACTTACGAGCAGTACTTC	CASSSSRGTYEQYF
TRBV9	TRBD2	.	TRBJ2-1	TGTGCCAGCAGCGTTGCTAGCGGGGGGGCTGGGTACAATGAGCAGTTCTTC	CASSVASGGAGYNEQFF
TRBV7-8	TRBD1	few	TRBJ1-2	TGTGCCAGCAGCTTAGTTTCAGGGGGCGTTTCCTATGGCTACACCTTC	CASSLVSGGVSYGYTF
TRBV5-1	.	few	TRBJ1-5	TGCGCCAGCAGCTTGGTACCAGAAAATCAGCCCCAGCATTTT	CASSLVPENQPQHF
TRBV27	.	few	TRBJ1-6	TGTGCCAGCACCATGCAAGGGGGGAGGAATTCACCCCTCCACTTT	CASTMQGGRNSPLHF
TRBV6-2/TRBV6-3	TRBD1	few	TRBJ1-1	TGTGCCAGCAGTTTCGCCGGGACAGGGCGGACTTTCTTT	CASSFAGTGRTFF
TRBV11-2	.	many	TRBJ1-1	TGTGCCAGCAGCTTAACAGCCCGGGGGGGTGAAGCTTTCTTT	CASSLTARGGEAFF
TRBV12-3/TRBV12-4	.	few	TRBJ1-5	TGTGCCAGCAGTTTAATCACCGGGACGGCCCTCCAATGGCCCCAGCATTTT	CASSLITGTALQWPQHF
TRBV24-1	TRBD1	once	TRBJ2-6	TGTGCCACCAGGGACAGGGGGTCCAACGTCCTGACTTTC	CATRDRGSNVLTF
TRBV7-2	TRBD1	few	TRBJ1-6	TGTGCCAGCAGCCCCCCAAGACAGGGCTCACCCCTCCACTTT	CASSPPRQGSPLHF
TRBV15	.	few	TRBJ1-1	TGTGCCACCAGCAGAGATGGGTGGGCCGGGGTTACTGAAGCTTTCTTT	CATSRDGWAGVTEAFF
TRBV28	.	many	TRBJ1-2	TGTGCCAGCAGTCCGCACAGGGATGGCTACACCTTC	CASSPHRDGYTF
TRBV7-2	.	many	TRBJ1-2	TGTGCCAGCAGCTTATCTGGTTCGAAGCCTAACTATGGCTACACCTTC	CASSLSGSKPNYGYTF
TRBV2	TRBD2	many	TRBJ2-1	TGTGCCAGCAGTGGGGCTAGCGGGGGTACTTACAATGAGCAGTTCTTC	CASSGASGGTYNEQFF
TRBV20-1	.	many	TRBJ2-1	TGCAGTGTCCCTAGGGACGCCTACAATGAGCAGTTCTTC	CSVPRDAYNEQFF
TRBV5-1	TRBD1	.	TRBJ2-7	TGCGCCAGCAGCTTCCAGACAGGGGGTGACTACGAGCAGTACTTC	CASSFQTGGDYEQYF
TRBV5-5	.	many	TRBJ2-4	TGTGCCAGCAGCCTTGATGACAGGTACCAAAGTTTTCAGTACTTC	CASSLDDRYQSFQYF
TRBV2	.	many	TRBJ1-6	TGTGCCAGCAAAGCTGGATTAGGTTCACCCCTCCACTTT	CASKAGLGSPLHF
TRBV7-9	TRBD1	.	TRBJ1-2	TGCGCCAGCAGCCAGACCACGACAGGGGTCTATGGCTACACCTTC	CASSQTTTGVYGYTF
TRBV6-1	TRBD2	few	TRBJ2-7	TGTGCCAGCAGAGTGACTAGCGGGAGGACAGACTACGAGCAGTACTTC	CASRVTSGRTDYEQYF
TRBV27	.	.	TRBJ2-7	TGTGCCAGCAGTTTATCGCCTAGCAGCCCTTACGAGCAGTACTTC	CASSLSPSSPYEQYF
TRBV12-3/TRBV12-4	TRBD2	many	TRBJ2-7	TGTGCCAGCAGTTTTAGCGGGGGCCCCTACGAGCAGTACTTC	CASSFSGGPYEQYF
TRBV18	.	.	TRBJ1-5	TGTGCCAGCTCACCAGAACAAGGATATCAGCCCCAGCATTTT	CASSPEQGYQPQHF
TRBV7-2	TRBD2	many	TRBJ2-1	TGTGCCAGCAGCTCTACTAGCGGGAGGGGGGGCTCCTACAATGAGCAGTTCTTC	CASSSTSGRGGSYNEQFF
TRBV18	.	many	TRBJ2-7	TGTGCCAGCTCACCACCCGGGTGGTCCGACTACGAGCAGTACTTC	CASSPPGWSDYEQYF
TRBV11-2	TRBD2	many	TRBJ2-7	TGTGCCAGCAGCGTTACTAGCGGGAGTGGCGACGAGCAGTACTTC	CASSVTSGSGDEQYF
TRBV19	.	few	TRBJ2-3	TGTGCCAGTAGTAAAGGCCCTCTCCACACAGATACGCAGTATTTT	CASSKGPLHTDTQYF
TRBV29-1	.	few	TRBJ2-5	TGCAGCGTCCCAAAGGGAGGAGGGCTGGGAGAGACCCAGTACTTC	CSVPKGGGLGETQYF
TRBV6-5	.	.	TRBJ1-3	TGTGCCAGCAGTTACAAGTCAGGCCGGAGCTCTGGAAACACCATATATTTT	CASSYKSGRSSGNTIYF
TRBV11-1	.	.	TRBJ2-2	TGTGCCAGTAGTAAAAAGGGGGGCGGCACCGGGGAGCTGTTTTTT	CASSKKGGGTGELFF